The 20 T cell receptor beta chains below come from one sample, sequenced in a study of blood T cells in healthy people across ages (dated by TCRdb to 2013 to 2016). The library came from 5' RACE. This sample was sequenced with an Illumina HiSeq 2500. A second PCR of about 6 to 11 cycles was run with a J-beta primer mix and a sample-barcoded 5' primer. TCRdb reanalyzed the raw reads on its own, using fastp at Q25 for trimming and MiXCR for clone calling, and kept in-frame beta chains. Records with the same CDR3 protein are collapsed into one entry carrying the most frequent genes and DNA. The sample table lists 800,000 to 1,300,000 distinct CDR3 sequences, less than 25% of them with a count of one. The leading ten clones occupy approximately 0.75% of the sample. The sample was also linked to a second study, of T cells of mothers and their children.

What was sequenced was blood. These receptor sequences come from a girl under 10 years old in good health.

The chain recombines TRBV3-1 with TRBJ2-5; 9 nucleotides align to TRBD2. CDR3 length: 16 residues. Trimming removed 1 base from V and 5 bases from J; junction bases left unmatched: 8. The germline gives CDR1 LGHDT, CDR2 YNNKEL (reference sequence). CDR3 sequence reads: CASSQGPPSGVETQYF. CDR3 DNA: TGTGCCAGCAGCCAAGGACCCCCTAGCGGGGTGGAGACCCAGTACTTC.

This chain joins TRBV7-2 and TRBJ2-5; the D call may be TRBD1 or TRBD2 (5 bases each). CDR3 size: 15 residues. CDR1 is SGHTA and CDR2 is FQGNSA in the germline V gene. V was trimmed by 5 bases and J by 5 bases, leaving 18 bases between them. The CDR3 nucleotides read TGTGCCAGCAGCCTCCGGGTCTCAGGGAGCGAGACCCAGTACTTC. Translation: CASSLRVSGSETQYF.

This clonotype was observed a handful of times. The CDR3 here is CSAGPQGTLGEQYF. The CDR3 coding sequence is TGCAGTGCTGGACCCCAGGGGACCCTGGGCGAGCAGTACTTC. The chain couples TRBV20-1 to TRBJ2-5, with a tentative D call TRBD1 (6 bases). Matching the DNA end better, TRBJ2-7 makes the J call doubtful. The CDR3 contains 14 residues. Germline V gene sequence: CDR1 DFQATT, CDR2 SNEGSKA (reference sequence).

In this sample, this clonotype turned up a few times. The genes are TRBV28 and TRBJ1-5, with D tentatively TRBD1 (6 bases). Germline values: CDR1 MDHEN, CDR2 SYDVKM. The V end lost 2 bases, the J end lost 3 bases, and 11 bases lay between the germline ends. This CDR3 region has 15 residues. This CDR3 reads CASSLSRGHNQPQHF. For the CDR3, the DNA is TGTGCCAGCAGTTTAAGCAGGGGACACAATCAGCCCCAGCATTTT. Together with reference TRBV28 and TRBJ1-5, the CDR3 gives the full variable domain: DVKVTQSSRYLVKRTGEKVFLECVQDMDHENMFWYRQDPGLGLRLIYFSYDVKMKEKGDIPEGYSVSREKKERFSLILESASTNQTSMYLCASSLSRGHNQPQHFGDGTRLSIL.

The chain couples TRBV10-3 to TRBJ2-7; TRBD1 matches 10 bases. CDR1 is ENHRY and CDR2 is SYGVKD in the germline V gene. This CDR3 has 15 amino acids. Unmatched junction bases numbered 11, after V lost 7 bases and J lost 5 bases. The CDR3 here is CAIKKTGGGFDEQYF. The DNA for the CDR3 is TGTGCCATCAAAAAGACAGGGGGCGGATTCGACGAGCAGTACTTC.

This clonotype was seen a handful of times. Germline is not matched at one junction end, which may reflect a read error. The CDR3 DNA reads TGTGCCAGCAGTTTAGGGGACAGAAGGTTCTTC. Translation: CASSLGDRRFF. The rearrangement links TRBV6-2 or TRBV6-3 to TRBJ2-5, with 7 bases that match TRBD1. The CDR3 consists of 11 residues. Germline lookup yields CDR1 MNHEY and CDR2 SVGEGT.

The chain has TRBV5-1 and TRBJ2-7; D is unresolved. Per germline, CDR1 SGHRS and CDR2 YFSETQ. This CDR3 region has 14 residues. With 0 bases removed from V and 7 bases from J, the gap between germline ends came to 14 bases. The DNA of the CDR3 is TGCGCCAGCAGCTTGGGAAGCGCCCCCACGGAGCAGTACTTC. This sequence encodes CASSLGSAPTEQYF.

Turning to this clonotype: At one of its ends the junction is not consistent with the germline gene, which may arise from a read error. The V and J genes are TRBV7-7 and TRBJ2-5; D is undetermined. The germline V gene has CDR1 SSHAT and CDR2 FNYEAQ (reference sequence). This CDR3 contains 15 residues. The CDR3 loop is CASSFIEGPGETQYF. Here the CDR3 DNA reads TGTGCTAGCAGCTTTATCGAAGGGCCTGGGGAGACCCAGTACTTC. Drawing the rest from reference TRBV7-7 and TRBJ2-5, the complete variable domain is GAGVSQSPRYKVTKRGQDVTLRCDPISSHATLYWYQQALGQGPEFLTYFNYEAQPDKSGLPSDRFSAERPEGSISTLTIQRTEQRDSAMYRCASSFIEGPGETQYFGPGTRLLVL.

This chain connects TRBV12-3 or TRBV12-4 to TRBJ2-5, with 7 bases matching TRBD2. The CDR3 totals 18 residues. V shed 2 bases, J shed 1 base, and the junction held 13 bases outside the gene matches. The CDR3 DNA follows: TGTGCCAGCAGTTTATTAGTTTACGGGACTAAAGCCCAAGAGACCCAGTACTTC. Translation gives CASSLLVYGTKAQETQYF.

This clonotype was detected only a few times. The CDR3: CASSGGDNSYEQYF. CDR3 coding DNA: TGTGCCAGCAGTGGAGGGGACAACTCCTACGAGCAGTACTTC. V is TRBV2 and J is TRBJ2-7, with D possibly matching TRBD1 (6 bases). V lost 4 bases to trimming and J lost 0 bases, with 10 bases between them. Germline-derived CDR1 and CDR2 are SNHLY and FYNNEI. The CDR3 runs 14 residues. The whole variable domain, filled in from reference TRBV2 and TRBJ2-7, reads EPEVTQTPSHQVTQMGQEVILRCVPISNHLYFYWYRQILGQKVEFLVSFYNNEISEKSEIFDDQFSVERPDGSNFTLKIRSTKLEDSAMYFCASSGGDNSYEQYFGPGTRLTVT.

Concerning this clonotype: Mismatch with germline at one junction end may stem from a read error. The rearrangement links TRBV7-9 to TRBJ2-1; either TRBD1 or TRBD2 may supply D (5 bases each). Germline lookup yields CDR1 SEHNR and CDR2 FQNEAQ (reference sequence). This CDR3 has 14 residues. CDR3 region: CASSLVLGENEQFF. The CDR3 coding sequence is TGTGCCAGCAGCTTAGTGCTGGGGGAAAATGAACAGTTCTTC. The whole variable domain, remainder taken from reference TRBV7-9 and TRBJ2-1, is DTGVSQNPRHKITKRGQNVTFRCDPISEHNRLYWYRQTLGQGPEFLTYFQNEAQLEKSRLLSDRFSAERPKGSFSTLEIQRTEQGDSAMYLCASSLVLGENEQFFGPGTRLTVL.

This chain connects TRBV4-3 to TRBJ1-3; no reliable D call. The CDR3 extends over 14 amino acids. Trimming removed 0 bases from V and 4 bases from J, with 7 bases in between. Germline CDR1 LGHNA, CDR2 YSLEER. The CDR3 sequence is CASSQDNPGNTIYF. Written as DNA, the CDR3 is TGCGCCAGCAGCCAAGATAACCCCGGAAACACCATATATTTT.

J is TRBJ1-4 and V is TRBV5-1; 9 positions match TRBD1. The CDR3 is 15 amino acids. Germline CDR1 reads SGHRS; CDR2 reads YFSETQ. V dropped 4 bases and J dropped 2; count of bases not matched to a gene: 3. For the CDR3, the DNA is TGCGCCAGCAGCGATGGACAGGGGACTAATGAAAAACTGTTTTTT. Translation gives CASSDGQGTNEKLFF. Full variable domain (remainder filled in from reference TRBV5-1 and TRBJ1-4): KAGVTQTPRYLIKTRGQQVTLSCSPISGHRSVSWYQQTPGQGLQFLFEYFSETQRNKGNFPGRFSGRQFSNSRSEMNVSTLELGDSALYLCASSDGQGTNEKLFFGSGTQLSVL.

This clonotype came up a few times. The chain uses TRBV7-3 and TRBJ1-2, with 8 bases matching TRBD1. The CDR3 totals 19 residues. After removal of 7 bases from V and 6 bases from J, the junction contained 25 bases not matched to a gene. Germline CDR1 and CDR2: SGHTA and FQGTGA. CDR3 loop: CASNDNPRTGYDSPDGYTF. For the CDR3, the DNA is TGTGCCAGCAACGATAACCCAAGGACAGGGTATGACTCCCCCGATGGCTACACCTTC.

Of note for this clonotype: In this CDR3 the conserved last residue, phenylalanine or tryptophan, is missing, so a read error is likely. J is TRBJ1-2 and V is TRBV29-1; TRBD1 matches 7 bases. V lost 6 bases to trimming and J lost 5 bases; unmatched junction nucleotides: 6. Germline V gene lookup returns CDR1 SQVTM and CDR2 ANQGSEA. The CDR3 spans 12 residues. The chain's CDR3 is CSVRTGTYGYTS. The CDR3 region has the DNA TGCAGCGTACGGACAGGAACGTATGGCTACACCTCC.

The V call is TRBV4-3, the J call TRBJ2-5, with a weak D call TRBD1 (6 bases). The J call is doubtful: the DNA matches TRBJ2-1 better. Germline CDR1 reads LGHNA; CDR2 reads YSLEER. The CDR3 runs to 17 residues. CDR3 sequence (DNA): TGCGCCAGCAGCCAAGCCGGGGCGCAGGGGAAGTACAATGAGCAGTTCTTC. It translates to CASSQAGAQGKYNEQFF.

This clonotype appeared many times. The chain recombines TRBV9 with TRBJ1-1; no clear D. Per the germline V gene, CDR1 is SGDLS and CDR2 is YYNGEE. The CDR3 is 13 residues long. Trimming removed 0 bases from V and 0 bases from J, with 3 bases in between. The CDR3, as DNA: TGTGCCAGCAGCGTAGACCTGAACACTGAAGCTTTCTTT. It encodes CASSVDLNTEAFF.

Only a few counts were recorded for this clonotype. The rearrangement uses TRBV2 and TRBJ2-5; no clear D gene. Trimming stripped 8 bases from V and 8 bases from J, with 21 bases between. The CDR3 is 14 amino acids. Germline-derived CDR1 and CDR2 are SNHLY and FYNNEI. Here the CDR3 reads CASGNVPLIRTQYF. DNA for the CDR3: TGTGCCAGCGGTAACGTCCCTCTGATCAGAACCCAGTACTTC.

This clonotype turned up a few times. V and J are TRBV4-1 and TRBJ2-1; TRBD2 matches 7 bases. In germline, CDR1 is MGHRA, CDR2 YSYEKL. V dropped 3 bases and J dropped 4; count of bases not matched to a gene: 9. CDR3 length: 16 residues. The CDR3 loop reads CASSQLLAEAYNEQFF. The CDR3 region has the DNA TGCGCCAGCAGCCAGCTCCTAGCGGAGGCGTACAATGAGCAGTTCTTC.

This clonotype was observed a handful of times. The V call is TRBV6-1, the J call TRBJ2-7; D is uncertain. The CDR3 covers 13 residues. Germline V gene data show CDR1 as MNHNS and CDR2 as SASEGT. Trimming pared 4 bases from V and 6 bases from J, leaving 13 bases between. CDR3 coding DNA: TGTGCCAGCAGTGTCCGGGTCATGGGCGAGCAGTACTTC. As protein: CASSVRVMGEQYF.